The rows below give T cell receptor beta chains drawn from one sample of a study of CD8+ T cells in alopecia areata. Sequencing was performed with immunoSEQ multiplex PCR; in TCRdb, only in-frame clones are kept and a portion is missing. This sample has fewer than 200,000 clones, with approximately 56% found just once. The material sequenced was CD4+ T cells sorted from blood, taken at week 0. These TCRs come from a human donor with alopecia areata. CDR3s include the opening cysteine and the closing phenylalanine or tryptophan. A D gene is named only where the DNA matches it firmly. Size tells how often a clone was seen (once, few, many) or the class of an expanded clone, and some rows leave it out.

clone size: NA; D gene: NA; CDR3 length: 14; J gene: TRBJ2-3; V gene: TRBV29-1; CDR3 protein: CSVEVGQSTDTQYF; CDR3 DNA: TGCAGCGTTGAAGTAGGGCAGTCCACAGATACGCAGTATTTT
clone size: many; D gene: TRBD2; CDR3 length: 17; J gene: TRBJ2-3; V gene: TRBV7-6; CDR3 protein: CASSPQGLAGGPNTQYF; CDR3 DNA: TGTGCCAGCAGCCCCCAGGGACTAGCGGGGGGACCCAATACGCAGTATTTT
clone size: NA; D gene: NA; CDR3 length: 13; J gene: TRBJ2-5; V gene: TRBV5-1; CDR3 protein: CASSLGGRETQYF; CDR3 DNA: TGCGCCAGCAGCTTGGGGGGCAGAGAGACCCAGTACTTC
clone size: NA; D gene: NA; CDR3 length: 12; J gene: TRBJ1-2; V gene: TRBV29-1; CDR3 protein: CSAGGLNYGYTF; CDR3 DNA: TGCAGCGCCGGGGGGCTCAACTATGGCTACACCTTC
clone size: NA; D gene: NA; CDR3 length: 15; J gene: TRBJ2-3; V gene: TRBV5-1; CDR3 protein: CASSLVPGLTDTQYF; CDR3 DNA: TGCGCCAGCAGCTTGGTCCCAGGGCTCACAGATACGCAGTATTTT
clone size: NA; D gene: TRBD1; CDR3 length: 16; J gene: TRBJ1-2; V gene: TRBV7-9; CDR3 protein: CASSLVWDRGTMDYTF; CDR3 DNA: TGTGCCAGCAGCTTAGTTTGGGACAGGGGGACCATGGACTACACCTTC
clone size: NA; D gene: NA; CDR3 length: 15; J gene: TRBJ2-1; V gene: TRBV6-5; CDR3 protein: CASSLDALTYNEQFF; CDR3 DNA: TGTGCCAGCAGTCTCGACGCCTTGACTTACAATGAGCAGTTCTTC
clone size: few; D gene: NA; CDR3 length: 11; J gene: TRBJ2-7; V gene: TRBV18; CDR3 protein: CASSPPPLEYF; CDR3 DNA: TGTGCCAGCTCACCACCGCCTCTCGAGTACTTC
clone size: NA; D gene: TRBD1; CDR3 length: 15; J gene: TRBJ2-5; V gene: TRBV4-2; CDR3 protein: CASSQGNRGGETQYF; CDR3 DNA: TGTGCCAGCAGCCAAGGCAACAGGGGTGGTGAGACCCAGTACTTC
clone size: NA; D gene: NA; CDR3 length: 13; J gene: TRBJ2-5; V gene: TRBV7-6; CDR3 protein: CASSFRGQETQYF; CDR3 DNA: TGTGCCAGCAGCTTCCGGGGCCAAGAGACCCAGTACTTC
clone size: NA; D gene: NA; CDR3 length: 13; J gene: TRBJ2-5; V gene: TRBV18; CDR3 protein: CASSLRDGETQYF; CDR3 DNA: TGTGCCAGCTCACTTCGCGACGGGGAGACCCAGTACTTC
clone size: NA; D gene: NA; CDR3 length: 13; J gene: TRBJ1-2; V gene: TRBV29-1; CDR3 protein: CSGKSGLNYGYTF; CDR3 DNA: TGCAGCGGGAAAAGTGGGCTTAACTATGGCTACACCTTC
clone size: NA; D gene: TRBD1; CDR3 length: 13; J gene: TRBJ2-7; V gene: TRBV6-6; CDR3 protein: CASTPTTGGEQYF; CDR3 DNA: TGTGCCAGCACCCCGACCACAGGGGGCGAGCAGTACTTC
clone size: NA; D gene: NA; CDR3 length: 13; J gene: TRBJ1-2; V gene: TRBV2; CDR3 protein: CASSVGTLGGYTF; CDR3 DNA: TGTGCCAGCAGCGTCGGGACACTCGGTGGCTACACCTTC
clone size: NA; D gene: NA; CDR3 length: 17; J gene: TRBJ1-2; V gene: TRBV30; CDR3 protein: CAWRHRSGEQGLYGYTF; CDR3 DNA: TGTGCCTGGAGACACAGAAGTGGGGAACAGGGTCTCTATGGCTACACCTTC
clone size: NA; D gene: NA; CDR3 length: 14; J gene: TRBJ1-1; V gene: TRBV30; CDR3 protein: CAWSVLFGNTEAFF; CDR3 DNA: TGTGCCTGGAGTGTACTCTTCGGAAACACTGAAGCTTTCTTT
clone size: NA; D gene: TRBD1; CDR3 length: 15; J gene: TRBJ1-1; V gene: TRBV5-1; CDR3 protein: CASSLTTGPGGEAFF; CDR3 DNA: TGCGCCAGCAGCTTAACGACAGGCCCAGGGGGGGAAGCTTTCTTT
clone size: few; D gene: NA; CDR3 length: 13; J gene: TRBJ2-7; V gene: TRBV7-2; CDR3 protein: CASSLYNSYEQYF; CDR3 DNA: TGTGCCAGCAGCTTATATAACTCCTACGAGCAGTACTTC
clone size: NA; D gene: TRBD1; CDR3 length: 18; J gene: TRBJ2-3; V gene: TRBV4-2; CDR3 protein: CASSHTNRGEVAADTQYF; CDR3 DNA: TGTGCCAGCAGCCACACAAACAGGGGGGAAGTTGCGGCAGATACGCAGTATTTT
clone size: once; D gene: TRBD2; CDR3 length: 14; J gene: TRBJ2-5; V gene: TRBV30; CDR3 protein: CAWSVGGGQETQYF; CDR3 DNA: TGTGCCTGGAGTGTTGGCGGGGGGCAAGAGACCCAGTACTTC
clone size: NA; D gene: NA; CDR3 length: 12; J gene: TRBJ2-3; V gene: TRBV4-1; CDR3 protein: CASSQEPDTQYF; CDR3 DNA: TGCGCCAGCAGCCAAGAGCCAGATACGCAGTATTTT
clone size: NA; D gene: NA; CDR3 length: 14; J gene: TRBJ1-5; V gene: TRBV30; CDR3 protein: CAWSVGGPNQPQHF; CDR3 DNA: TGTGCCTGGAGTGTAGGTGGGCCGAATCAGCCCCAGCATTTT
clone size: NA; D gene: TRBD2; CDR3 length: 14; J gene: TRBJ2-5; V gene: TRBV7-2; CDR3 protein: CASSSSGGVETQYF; CDR3 DNA: TGTGCCAGCAGCTCTAGCGGGGGTGTGGAGACCCAGTACTTC
clone size: NA; D gene: TRBD1; CDR3 length: 14; J gene: TRBJ1-6; V gene: TRBV29-1; CDR3 protein: CSVRGDSLNSPLHF; CDR3 DNA: TGCAGCGTTCGAGGGGACAGTCTGAATTCACCCCTCCACTTT
clone size: once; D gene: NA; CDR3 length: 13; J gene: TRBJ1-5; V gene: TRBV5-6; CDR3 protein: CASSGRGRQPQHF; CDR3 DNA: TGTGCCAGCAGCGGAAGGGGAAGACAGCCCCAGCATTTT
clone size: NA; D gene: NA; CDR3 length: 12; J gene: TRBJ2-1; V gene: TRBV4-1; CDR3 protein: CASSHIAGEQFF; CDR3 DNA: TGCGCCAGCAGTCACATAGCCGGTGAGCAGTTCTTC
clone size: NA; D gene: TRBD1; CDR3 length: 15; J gene: TRBJ1-2; V gene: TRBV28; CDR3 protein: CASSFPTGGSYGYTF; CDR3 DNA: TGTGCCAGCAGTTTCCCGACAGGGGGCAGCTATGGCTACACCTTC
clone size: few; D gene: NA; CDR3 length: 16; J gene: TRBJ1-1; V gene: TRBV5-1; CDR3 protein: CASSLEGYGRDTEAFF; CDR3 DNA: TGCGCCAGCAGCTTGGAAGGTTACGGCAGGGACACTGAAGCTTTCTTT
clone size: NA; D gene: TRBD2; CDR3 length: 14; J gene: TRBJ2-1; V gene: TRBV11-3; CDR3 protein: CASSPAGRSNEQFF; CDR3 DNA: TGTGCCAGCAGTCCAGCGGGGCGGTCCAATGAGCAGTTCTTC
clone size: NA; D gene: NA; CDR3 length: 10; J gene: TRBJ1-2; V gene: TRBV4-2; CDR3 protein: CASSPRTETF; CDR3 DNA: TGTGCCAGCAGCCCCAGGACAGAAACCTTC
clone size: NA; D gene: NA; CDR3 length: 13; J gene: TRBJ1-2; V gene: TRBV7-9; CDR3 protein: CASSLDTAYGYTF; CDR3 DNA: TGTGCCAGCAGCTTGGACACGGCCTACGGCTACACCTTC
clone size: NA; D gene: TRBD2; CDR3 length: 17; J gene: TRBJ2-1; V gene: TRBV5-1; CDR3 protein: CASSLRPTSGRHNEQFF; CDR3 DNA: TGCGCCAGCAGCTTGCGTCCCACTAGCGGGCGTCACAATGAGCAGTTCTTC
clone size: NA; D gene: NA; CDR3 length: 12; J gene: TRBJ2-3; V gene: TRBV14; CDR3 protein: CASSRPWDTQYF; CDR3 DNA: TGTGCCAGCAGCCGGCCCTGGGATACGCAGTATTTT
clone size: few; D gene: TRBD2; CDR3 length: 16; J gene: TRBJ2-5; V gene: TRBV5-5; CDR3 protein: CASSQGTSGSKETQYF; CDR3 DNA: TGTGCCAGCAGCCAGGGCACTAGCGGGAGCAAAGAGACCCAGTACTTC
clone size: NA; D gene: NA; CDR3 length: 12; J gene: TRBJ1-4; V gene: TRBV18; CDR3 protein: CASSPYNEKLFF; CDR3 DNA: TGTGCCAGCTCACCGTATAATGAAAAACTGTTTTTT
clone size: NA; D gene: TRBD1; CDR3 length: 13; J gene: TRBJ1-3; V gene: TRBV25-1; CDR3 protein: CASGTVSGNTIYF; CDR3 DNA: TGTGCCAGCGGGACAGTCTCTGGAAACACCATATATTTT